Below, 25 T cell receptor beta chains from the same sample are listed, as sequenced in a study of cytomegalovirus exposure and HLA in healthy donors (dated by TCRdb to about 2017). Library preparation employed the immunoSEQ multiplex PCR assay. The table comes from immuneACCESS by way of TCRdb, which keeps in-frame sequences with V and J called. Part of the clones is missing from these tables; in studies checked, under half for an unresolved V gene and the rest for unknown reasons. The sample contains 300,000 to 350,000 clones, roughly 88% of them found a single time. The biggest ten clones account for around 0.96% of the sample. The sample comprised PBMCs. These receptor sequences come from a man aged 25 to 45 in good health and CMV-seronegative.

The CDR3 here is CASSLHGTISYTF. The CDR3 nucleotides are TGTGCCAGCAGCTTACACGGGACTATCAGCTACACCTTC. The rearrangement uses TRBV5-6 and TRBJ1-2; a possible D gene is TRBD1 (5 bases). CDR3 length: 13 residues. Germline V gives CDR1 SGHDT, CDR2 YYEEEE. V was clipped by 2 bases and J by 9 bases, with 14 bases between them.

This clone was seen a handful of times. The chain carries TRBV18 and TRBJ2-1; D call uncertain. The germline V gene encodes CDR1 KGHSH and CDR2 LQKENI. V lost 0 bases to trimming and J lost 0 bases, with 9 bases between them. This CDR3 contains 16 residues. The CDR3 region has the DNA TGTGCCAGCTCACCACCGGGCGCAGGCTCCTACAATGAGCAGTTCTTC. This sequence encodes CASSPPGAGSYNEQFF.

V is TRBV2 and J is TRBJ2-3, with no clear D. The germline V and J ends were trimmed by 3 bases and 0 bases, with 10 bases remaining between them. Germline V gene sequence: CDR1 SNHLY, CDR2 FYNNEI. This CDR3 has 15 amino acids. CDR3: CASSDFRHSTDTQYF. DNA of the CDR3: TGTGCCAGCAGTGATTTCCGACATAGCACAGATACGCAGTATTTT.

V and J are TRBV27 and TRBJ2-2, with 7 bases lining up with TRBD1. This CDR3 has 14 residues. Germline V gives CDR1 MNHEY, CDR2 SMNVEV (reference sequence). V lost 6 bases, J lost 2 bases, and 3 bases stayed unmatched. CDR3 nucleotide sequence: TGTGCCAGCAGGAGACAGGGTAACACCGGGGAGCTGTTTTTT. Protein sequence: CASRRQGNTGELFF.

The chain combines TRBV7-9 with TRBJ1-6; perhaps TRBD1 as D (6 bases). Per germline, CDR1 SEHNR and CDR2 FQNEAQ (reference sequence). This CDR3 contains 16 residues. Trimming took off 4 bases at V and 9 bases at J, with 19 bases between the two ends. The CDR3 sequence is CASSSWLTGLGSPLHF. The CDR3 DNA reads as TGTGCCAGCAGCTCGTGGTTAACAGGGTTAGGTTCACCCCTCCACTTT.

This clone was observed a few times. J is TRBJ1-1 and V is TRBV18, with 9 bases matching TRBD1. V lost 4 bases, J lost 0 bases, and 6 bases stayed unmatched. Per germline, CDR1 KGHSH and CDR2 LQKENI. This CDR3 is 16 amino acids long. The CDR3: CASSLMRTGVNTEAFF. CDR3 in DNA: TGTGCCAGCTCACTCATGAGGACAGGGGTGAACACTGAAGCTTTCTTT.

The chain recombines TRBV5-6 with TRBJ2-7; D is possibly TRBD1 (5 bases). V was pared by 0 bases and J by 0 bases, with 10 bases between. Germline V gene lookup returns CDR1 SGHDT and CDR2 YYEEEE. The CDR3 consists of 15 residues. For the CDR3, the DNA is TGTGCCAGCAGCTTGGGACAGCGAAACTCCTACGAGCAGTACTTC. This gives the protein CASSLGQRNSYEQYF.

The chain carries TRBV5-5 and TRBJ2-2; 10 bases are a match to TRBD1. CDR1 is SGHKS, CDR2 YYEKEE, per germline (reference sequence). The length of the CDR3 is 15 residues. The ends lost 4 bases at V and 8 bases at J; junction bases unmatched: 8. The CDR3 loop is CASSPGTGESGELFF. In DNA form, the CDR3 reads TGTGCCAGCAGCCCCGGGACAGGGGAGAGTGGGGAGCTGTTTTTT.

A single count supports this clone. The chain uses TRBV2 and TRBJ2-3; 10 bases fit TRBD2. J gave up 7 bases and V 7 bases, and 8 bases lay outside the gene matches. Germline CDR1 SNHLY, CDR2 FYNNEI. CDR3 length equals 14 residues. CDR3 nucleotide sequence: TGTGCCAGCATGAGCGGGGGGGCTTTAAATACGCAGTATTTT. This codes for CASMSGGALNTQYF.

CDR3 amino acids: CASSFRAGGRGEQFF. Here the CDR3 DNA reads TGTGCCAGCAGTTTCAGAGCGGGGGGGCGTGGGGAGCAGTTCTTC. The chain combines TRBV27 with TRBJ2-1, with 10 bases aligning to TRBD2. Germline V gene sequence: CDR1 MNHEY, CDR2 SMNVEV (reference sequence). V was pared by 3 bases and J by 10 bases, with 9 bases of the junction left unmatched. CDR3 length: 15 residues.

CDR3 DNA: TGTGCCAGCAGCTTCTCCGGGACTAGGGATACGCAGTATTTT. Residues: CASSFSGTRDTQYF. The rearrangement uses TRBV7-9 and TRBJ2-3; TRBD2 agrees at 8 bases. CDR1 is SEHNR and CDR2 is FQNEAQ in the germline V gene (reference sequence). V lost 3 bases to trimming and J lost 6 bases; unmatched junction nucleotides: 5. This CDR3 contains 14 residues.

The chain carries TRBV10-3 and TRBJ2-3, with 10 bases fitting TRBD2. The CDR3 runs to 17 residues. V dropped 4 bases and J dropped 0; count of bases not matched to a gene: 7. CDR1 and CDR2 (germline): ENHRY, SYGVKD. Here the CDR3 DNA reads TGTGCCATCAGTGTAGTAGGGACTAGCGATAGCACAGATACGCAGTATTTT. It is translated as CAISVVGTSDSTDTQYF.

The V call is TRBV6-5, the J call TRBJ1-5, with 7 bases that match TRBD1. J was trimmed by 6 bases and V by 0 bases; bases with no gene match: 5. The CDR3 has 15 amino acids. The V gene's germline CDR1 is MNHEY and CDR2 SVGAGI. The CDR3 spells CASSYSDRAGQPQHF. CDR3 DNA: TGTGCCAGCAGTTACTCTGACAGGGCAGGTCAGCCCCAGCATTTT.

The V gene is TRBV27, the J gene TRBJ1-2, with a possible D match to TRBD1 (5 bases). Germline V gives CDR1 MNHEY, CDR2 SMNVEV (reference sequence). The CDR3 sequence is 15 residues long. The germline V and J ends were trimmed by 3 bases and 1 base, with 12 bases remaining between them. The CDR3 is CASSLMGLNNYGYTF. The CDR3 DNA follows: TGTGCCAGCAGTTTGATGGGGCTGAATAACTATGGCTACACCTTC.

This chain links TRBV29-1 with TRBJ2-7; 8 bases map to TRBD2. Trimming removed 3 bases from V and 2 bases from J; junction bases left unmatched: 0. Germline CDR1 and CDR2: SQVTM and ANQGSEA. There are 12 residues in the CDR3. CDR3 in DNA: TGCAGCGTTGAGCGGGGGGCCTACGAGCAGTACTTC. This codes for CSVERGAYEQYF.

This clone was detected a few times. The V and J genes are TRBV15 and TRBJ2-4; D call uncertain. Germline CDR1 reads LNHNV; CDR2 reads YYDKDF (reference sequence). Trimming cost V 0 bases and J 8 bases, with 14 bases left between them. This CDR3 is 15 amino acids long. This chain's CDR3 is CATSRDRGFSYIQYF. The CDR3 DNA is TGTGCCACCAGCAGAGATAGAGGATTCTCGTACATTCAGTACTTC.

The chain recombines TRBV2 with TRBJ2-7; 10 bases fit TRBD2. The CDR3 spans 19 residues. Germline V lookup: CDR1 SNHLY, CDR2 FYNNEI. The ends lost 2 bases at V and 0 bases at J; junction bases unmatched: 13. The CDR3 reads CASSESDSGGSFSSYEQYF. CDR3 nucleotides: TGTGCCAGCAGTGAATCGGATAGCGGGGGGTCCTTCAGCTCCTACGAGCAGTACTTC.

The chain has TRBV11-2 and TRBJ2-1, with D perhaps TRBD2 (6 bases). CDR1 SGHAT and CDR2 FQNNGV come from the germline V gene. Trimming pared 5 bases from V and 7 bases from J, leaving 12 bases between. The CDR3 totals 13 residues. CDR3: CASSPAGGNEQFF. The DNA for the CDR3 is TGTGCCAGCAGCCCAGCAGGAGGGAATGAGCAGTTCTTC.

The genes are TRBV6-4 and TRBJ1-1; D uncertain. The germline V and J ends were trimmed by 5 bases and 0 bases, with 10 bases remaining between them. This CDR3 is built from 14 residues. Germline CDR1 reads MRHNA; CDR2 reads SNTAGT. Here the CDR3 DNA reads TGTGCCAGCAGTAAGACACCTATGAACACTGAAGCTTTCTTT. Protein sequence: CASSKTPMNTEAFF.

This sequence joins TRBV30 and TRBJ1-6; D gene unclear. V shed 3 bases and J shed 5 bases, with 11 bases lying between them. This CDR3 is 14 amino acids long. The germline CDR1 and CDR2 sequences are GTSNPN and SVGIG (reference sequence). The CDR3 reads CAWREGTHNSPLHF. The CDR3 region has the DNA TGTGCCTGGAGAGAGGGAACCCATAATTCACCCCTCCACTTT.

The V and J genes are TRBV10-3 and TRBJ2-5, with 16 bases aligning to TRBD2. This CDR3 is 16 amino acids long. Germline V gene data show CDR1 as ENHRY and CDR2 as SYGVKD. V lost 6 bases, J lost 2 bases, and 3 bases stayed unmatched. The CDR3 region is CAISMGLAGGQETQYF. Here the CDR3 DNA reads TGTGCCATCAGCATGGGACTAGCGGGGGGGCAAGAGACCCAGTACTTC.

This sequence joins TRBV6-4 and TRBJ1-5; tentatively, D is TRBD1 (6 bases). The germline V gene encodes CDR1 MRHNA and CDR2 SNTAGT. The CDR3 runs to 18 residues. Trimming removed 0 bases at V and 2 bases at J, with 17 bases between. The CDR3 DNA follows: TGTGCCAGCAGTGACTCTCCCTGGACAGACCTGCGCAATCAGCCCCAGCATTTT. Residues: CASSDSPWTDLRNQPQHF.

The rearrangement uses TRBV4-1 and TRBJ2-7; 7 positions agree with TRBD1. V lost 2 bases to trimming and J lost 1 base; unmatched junction nucleotides: 11. This CDR3 comprises 17 residues. Germline V CDR1 and CDR2: MGHRA, YSYEKL. CDR3 region: CASSQTPTGTASYEQYF. The CDR3 region has the DNA TGCGCCAGCAGCCAAACACCCACCGGGACAGCATCCTACGAGCAGTACTTC.

The chain couples TRBV6-4 to TRBJ2-3; D is undetermined. V lost 7 bases to trimming and J lost 5 bases, with 19 bases between them. The CDR3 consists of 15 residues. Germline V CDR1 and CDR2: MRHNA, SNTAGT. The CDR3, as DNA: TGTGCCAGCAAGAAGTGGCCTAGTGTTGGAGATACGCAGTATTTT. It yields the protein CASKKWPSVGDTQYF.

The CDR3 region is CAIGQPTYEQYF. In DNA form, the CDR3 reads TGTGCCATCGGACAGCCAACCTACGAGCAGTACTTC. The V call is TRBV10-3, the J call TRBJ2-7; the D gene is possibly TRBD1 (6 bases). Per the germline V gene, CDR1 is ENHRY and CDR2 is SYGVKD. The CDR3 length is 12 residues. Between the trimmed V and J ends, which lost 8 bases and 2 bases, there was a span of 10 bases.